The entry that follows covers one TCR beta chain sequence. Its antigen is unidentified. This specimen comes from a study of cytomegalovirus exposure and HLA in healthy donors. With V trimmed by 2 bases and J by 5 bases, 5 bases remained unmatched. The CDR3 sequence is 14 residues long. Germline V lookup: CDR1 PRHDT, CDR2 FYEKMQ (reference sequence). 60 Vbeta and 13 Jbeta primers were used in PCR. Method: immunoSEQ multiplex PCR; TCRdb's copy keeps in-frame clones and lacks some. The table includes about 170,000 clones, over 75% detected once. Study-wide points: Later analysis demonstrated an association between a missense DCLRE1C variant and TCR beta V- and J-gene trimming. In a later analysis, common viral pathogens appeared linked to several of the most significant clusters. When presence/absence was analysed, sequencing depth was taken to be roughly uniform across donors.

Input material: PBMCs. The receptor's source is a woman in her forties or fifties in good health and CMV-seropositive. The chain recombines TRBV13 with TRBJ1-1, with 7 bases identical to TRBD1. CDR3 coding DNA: TGTGCCAGCAGCTTACAAGGGGGCTGGACTGAAGCTTTCTTT. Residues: CASSLQGGWTEAFF.